Listed below are T cell receptor beta chains from one sample, sequenced in a study of beta chain features in type 1 diabetes. Measured with immunoSEQ multiplex PCR; TCRdb has only the in-frame clones, and not every one. The top ten clones hold roughly 0.04% of a sample with 500,000 to 850,000 clones, around an eighth of them seen once. The sample consisted of naive CD4+ T cells from blood. Receptors were obtained from a man aged 18 to 35 with type 1 diabetes. Each CDR3 is given with its conserved first and last residue. A D gene is named only where the DNA matches it firmly. Some rows have no size entry. The others give once, few or many, or a class for an expanded clone.

TRBJ2-5	TRBV4-1	15	NA	TRBD2	TGCGCCAGCAGCCAAGAGGGGGCCGTGCGGGGGGCCCAGTACTTC	CASSQEGAVRGAQYF
TRBJ2-1	TRBV9	19	few	TRBD2	TGTGCCAGCAGCGGAGCCGGGACTAGCGGGGGTCCCTCCTACAATGAGCAGTTCTTC	CASSGAGTSGGPSYNEQFF
TRBJ2-7	TRBV6-5	14	few	NA	TGTGCCAGCATGGGGCGAGGCCAGACCTACGAGCAGTACTTC	CASMGRGQTYEQYF
TRBJ2-1	TRBV5-1	16	few	NA	TGCGCCAGCAGCTTGCCGCGCGGCAGCTCCTACAATGAGCAGTTCTTC	CASSLPRGSSYNEQFF
TRBJ2-1	TRBV29-1	13	NA	NA	TGCAGCGTTCCTGGGATCTCCTACAATGAGCAGTTCTTC	CSVPGISYNEQFF
TRBJ2-1	TRBV30	11	few	NA	TGTGCCTGGTCTGGATACAATGAGCAGTTCTTC	CAWSGYNEQFF
TRBJ2-5	TRBV7-2	15	NA	TRBD2	TGTGCCAGCACCTTGGGACTAGCGGGAGTGGGGACCCAGTACTTC	CASTLGLAGVGTQYF
TRBJ2-1	TRBV18	12	few	NA	TGTGCCAGCTCACCAAGGGACGGGGAGCAGTTCTTC	CASSPRDGEQFF
TRBJ2-1	TRBV7-2	15	few	TRBD1	TGTGCCAGCAGCCTCAGGACAGGAGCGTACAATGAGCAGTTCTTC	CASSLRTGAYNEQFF
TRBJ2-5	TRBV30	14	few	NA	TGTGCCTGGAGTTCCGGGCGGGAAGGAGAGACCCAGTACTTC	CAWSSGREGETQYF
TRBJ1-5	TRBV6-5	15	NA	NA	TGTGCCAGCAGTTACGACCGGGGCAACAATCAGCCCCAGCATTTT	CASSYDRGNNQPQHF
TRBJ1-1	TRBV23-1	16	NA	NA	TGCGCCAGCAGTCAATCGACAGGACACGAGAACACTGAAGCTTTCTTT	CASSQSTGHENTEAFF
TRBJ2-3	TRBV6-5	14	few	NA	TGTGCCAGCAGCCACAGGGCGGTGCAGGATACGCAGTATTTT	CASSHRAVQDTQYF
TRBJ1-1	TRBV29-1	13	few	NA	TGCAGCGTTGACGGTCCTATGAACACTGAAGCTTTCTTT	CSVDGPMNTEAFF
TRBJ2-3	TRBV5-4	11	many	NA	TGTGCCAGCAGCTTGGCAGATACGCAGTATTTT	CASSLADTQYF